This T cell receptor beta chain is from a study of tumor and adjacent non-tumor tissue in lung cancer. No cell sorting was done before RNA was extracted from the tissue. More than 3 cm separated this lung sample from the edge of the tumor. A modified ARM-PCR protocol with three rounds of nested PCR amplified TCRbeta. TCRdb re-analysed the multiplex PCR reads in MiXCR, keeping a single row per CDR3 protein. The data show about 43,000 distinct CDR3 sequences, roughly 66% seen once. Regarding this clonotype: A read error may account for a junction end that differs from germline.

CDR1 is SQVTM, CDR2 ANQGSEA, per germline. The CDR3 covers 15 residues. The sequencing input was distant non-tumor lung tissue. The origin of this receptor is a man aged 50 to 59 with non-small cell lung cancer. The V gene is TRBV29-1, the J gene TRBJ2-3, with 12 bases that match TRBD1. CDR3 DNA: TGCAGCGCGTCCCTCGGGACAGGGGGCACAGATACGCAGTGTTTT. Translation: CSASLGTGGTDTQCF.